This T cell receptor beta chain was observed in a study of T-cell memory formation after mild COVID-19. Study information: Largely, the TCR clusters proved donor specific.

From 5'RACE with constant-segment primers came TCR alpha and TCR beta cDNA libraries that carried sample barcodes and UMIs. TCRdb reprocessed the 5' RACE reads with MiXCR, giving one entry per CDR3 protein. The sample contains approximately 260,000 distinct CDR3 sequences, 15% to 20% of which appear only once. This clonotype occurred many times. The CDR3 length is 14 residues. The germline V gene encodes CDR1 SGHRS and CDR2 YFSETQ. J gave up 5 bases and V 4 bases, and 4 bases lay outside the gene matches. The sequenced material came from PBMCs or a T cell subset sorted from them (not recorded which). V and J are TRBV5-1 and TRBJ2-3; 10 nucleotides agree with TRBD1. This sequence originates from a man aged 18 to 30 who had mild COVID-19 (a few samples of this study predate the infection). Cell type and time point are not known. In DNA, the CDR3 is TGCGCCAGCAGCCCCGGACAGGGGGGAGATACGCAGTATTTT. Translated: CASSPGQGGDTQYF.